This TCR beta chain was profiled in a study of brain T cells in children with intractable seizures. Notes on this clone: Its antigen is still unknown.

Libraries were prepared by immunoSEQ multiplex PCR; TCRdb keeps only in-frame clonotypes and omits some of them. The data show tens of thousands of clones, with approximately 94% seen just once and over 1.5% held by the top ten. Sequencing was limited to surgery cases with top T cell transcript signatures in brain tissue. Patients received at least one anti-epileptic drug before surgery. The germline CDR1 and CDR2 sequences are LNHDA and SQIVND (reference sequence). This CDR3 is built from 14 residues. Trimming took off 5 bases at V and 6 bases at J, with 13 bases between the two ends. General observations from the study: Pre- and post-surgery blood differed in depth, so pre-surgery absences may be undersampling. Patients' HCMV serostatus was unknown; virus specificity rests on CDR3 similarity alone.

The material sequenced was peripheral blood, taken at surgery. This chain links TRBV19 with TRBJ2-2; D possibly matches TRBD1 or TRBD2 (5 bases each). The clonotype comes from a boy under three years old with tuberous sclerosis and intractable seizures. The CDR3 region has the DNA TGTGCCAGTAGTTTGGCGAGGGGTGCCGGGGAGCTGTTTTTT. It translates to CASSLARGAGELFF.